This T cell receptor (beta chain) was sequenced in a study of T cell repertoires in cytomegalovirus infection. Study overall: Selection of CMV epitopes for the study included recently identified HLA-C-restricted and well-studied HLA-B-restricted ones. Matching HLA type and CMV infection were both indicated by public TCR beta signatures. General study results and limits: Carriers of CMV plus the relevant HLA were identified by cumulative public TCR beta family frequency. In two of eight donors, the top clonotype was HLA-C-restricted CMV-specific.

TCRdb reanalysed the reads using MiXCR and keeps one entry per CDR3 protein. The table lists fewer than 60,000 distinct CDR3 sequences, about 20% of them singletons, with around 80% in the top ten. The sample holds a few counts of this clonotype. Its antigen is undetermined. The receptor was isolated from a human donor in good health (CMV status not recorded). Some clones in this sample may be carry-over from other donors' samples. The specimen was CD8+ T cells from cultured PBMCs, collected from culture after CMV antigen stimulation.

CDR3 nucleotide sequence: TGTGCCAGCAGCGGGGGAATGATCACAGATACGCAGTATTTT. Amino acids: CASSGGMITDTQYF. The rearrangement joins TRBV7-2 to TRBJ2-3; D may match TRBD1 or TRBD2 (5 bases each). V was clipped by 5 bases and J by 2 bases, with 11 bases between them. CDR1 and CDR2 from the germline V gene are SGHTA and FQGNSA. The CDR3 has 14 residues.